This TCR beta chain comes out of a study of Graves' ophthalmopathy and Graves' hyperthyroidism. Study conclusions and caveats: Blood contained most expanded thyroid clonotypes exceeding 0.001 frequency.

Regarding this clonotype: As yet, its antigen is unknown.

The CDR3 is 15 residues long. The ends lost 2 bases at V and 5 bases at J; junction bases unmatched: 6. CDR1 DFQATT and CDR2 SNEGSKA come from the germline V gene (reference sequence). In donors with ophthalmopathy, activity was moderate-to-severe, with CAS ≥3, NOSPECS ≥4 and duration under 3 months. Patients were diagnosed from clinical symptoms, serum thyroxine, TRAb, thyroid ultrasound and orbital computed tomography. Fresh peripheral blood (around 9.7 ml) yielded the PBMCs. Using RNA transcripts, the TCR beta CDR3 regions were amplified. HTBI-primed RT-PCR formed the first round, and a multiplex PCR formed the second. TCRdb recomputed calls from the multiplex PCR reads with MiXCR, one row per CDR3 protein. The table lists over 45,000 distinct CDR3 sequences, around 48% of them singletons.

V is TRBV20-1 and J is TRBJ2-2; 9 bases agree with TRBD2. The sequencing sample was made of peripheral blood. This receptor was obtained from an adult man with Graves' ophthalmopathy. In nucleotides, the CDR3 is TGCAGTGCTAGATCTGGCGGGAGGGCAACCGGGGAGCTGTTTTTT. Amino acid sequence: CSARSGGRATGELFF.